A single sample is the source of the 21 T cell receptor beta chains below, sequenced in a study of CD8 T cells in Susac syndrome. About 0.45 to 1 ug RNA was reverse transcribed with random hexamers. TCRdb redid the calling of the immunoSEQ multiplex PCR reads with MiXCR, one entry per CDR3 protein. The sample lists some 300,000 distinct CDR3 sequences; about 89% were seen once. Sequencing input: CD8+ T cells from PBMCs. Every receptor here comes from a human donor with multiple sclerosis.

V usage is TRBV7-3 and J usage is TRBJ2-2; 8 nucleotides match TRBD2. The CDR3 sequence is 15 residues long. Germline loops: CDR1 SGHTA, CDR2 FQGTGA. V gave up 5 bases and J gave up 5 bases; unmatched junction bases: 7. The CDR3 coding sequence is TGTGCCAGCAGCATCGGACTAGCTTCGACCGGGGAGCTGTTTTTT. This sequence encodes CASSIGLASTGELFF.

This chain uses TRBV5-1 with TRBJ2-1; D uncertain. The CDR3 contains 14 residues. The germline V gene has CDR1 SGHRS and CDR2 YFSETQ. Trimming shortened V by 2 bases and J by 8 bases, and 14 bases separated the two germline ends. CDR3 bases: TGCGCCAGCAGCTTAGGTAGCCCAATTGATGAGCAGTTCTTC. This codes for CASSLGSPIDEQFF.

This clonotype was seen more than once but under ten times. This chain links TRBV15 with TRBJ2-7; no clear D. The V and J ends lost 2 bases and 7 bases respectively, with 12 bases between them. Germline V lookup: CDR1 LNHNV, CDR2 YYDKDF (reference sequence). CDR3 length: 13 amino acids. CDR3 in DNA: TGTGCCACCAGCAGAAAATACGGTACGGAGCAGTACTTC. Translation gives CATSRKYGTEQYF.

CDR3 protein: CASREGTEGYTF. The CDR3 DNA reads as TGTGCCAGCAGGGAGGGAACGGAGGGCTACACCTTC. The chain is built from TRBV9 and TRBJ1-2, with D hard to call. V lost 5 bases to trimming and J lost 8 bases, with 13 bases between them. Looked up from germline, CDR1 is SGDLS and CDR2 is YYNGEE. The CDR3 runs 12 residues.

J is TRBJ1-1 and V is TRBV9; TRBD1 matches at 11 bases. From germline, CDR1 is SGDLS and CDR2 YYNGEE. This CDR3 region has 14 residues. V shed 4 bases, J shed 8 bases, and the junction held 7 bases outside the gene matches. The CDR3 region has the DNA TGTGCCAGCAGCACCGGGACAGGGGGTCTCGAAGCTTTCTTT. Amino acids: CASSTGTGGLEAFF. Full variable domain (rest looked up from reference TRBV9 and TRBJ1-1): DSGVTQTPKHLITATGQRVTLRCSPRSGDLSVYWYQQSLDQGLQFLIQYYNGEERAKGNILERFSAQQFPDLHSELNLSSLELGDSALYFCASSTGTGGLEAFFGQGTRLTVV.

The chain carries TRBV2 and TRBJ2-6; D remains unclear. The CDR3 is 15 amino acids. V gave up 4 bases and J gave up 0 bases, with 7 bases separating them. In germline, CDR1 is SNHLY, CDR2 FYNNEI. The CDR3 nucleotides read TGTGCCAGCAGTGGCCCCTTCTCTGGGGCCAACGTCCTGACTTTC. Its protein is CASSGPFSGANVLTF.

This chain links TRBV29-1 with TRBJ2-3; 8 bases match TRBD1. The V gene's germline CDR1 is SQVTM and CDR2 ANQGSEA. This CDR3 has 15 residues. V trimming: 2 bases; J trimming: 1 base; junction bases outside the gene matches: 5. CDR3 DNA sequence: TGCAGCGTTGAATTAAAGGGACAGGGCACAGATACGCAGTATTTT. Translation: CSVELKGQGTDTQYF.

This clonotype occurred a few times. The gene calls are TRBV6-5 and TRBJ2-5; no definite D call. The V gene's germline CDR1 is MNHEY and CDR2 SVGAGI. The CDR3 sequence is 16 residues long. Trimming stripped 5 bases from V and 5 bases from J, with 21 bases between. The DNA of the CDR3 is TGTGCCAGCAGTCATCTCGACACCTGGCTTAAGGAGACCCAGTACTTC. Translating it yields CASSHLDTWLKETQYF.

This rearrangement joins TRBV12-3 or TRBV12-4 to TRBJ1-1, with 11 positions matching TRBD1. The trim removed 5 bases at V and 7 bases at J, leaving 12 bases unmatched. The CDR3 contains 16 residues. CDR3 sequence (DNA): TGTGCCAGCAGTCTTCCGGGACAGGGGGTCTTGGGTGAAGCTTTCTTT. Translated: CASSLPGQGVLGEAFF.

V gene TRBV7-3 combines with J gene TRBJ1-6; 9 nucleotides agree with TRBD1. CDR1 and CDR2 from the germline V gene are SGHTA and FQGTGA. The trim removed 3 bases at V and 7 bases at J, leaving 1 base unmatched. The CDR3 is 14 residues long. The CDR3 loop is CASSFGQGNSPLHF. The CDR3 bases are TGTGCCAGCAGCTTCGGACAGGGGAATTCACCCCTCCACTTT.

The genes are TRBV4-3 and TRBJ2-5; 10 bases fit TRBD2. This CDR3 comprises 17 residues. V lost 0 bases to trimming and J lost 6 bases; unmatched junction nucleotides: 10. Germline V CDR1 and CDR2: LGHNA, YSLEER. CDR3 sequence (DNA): TGCGCCAGCAGCCAAGATATAAGCGGGGGGGCCGCAAAGACCCAGTACTTC. It translates to CASSQDISGGAAKTQYF.

The chain combines TRBV27 with TRBJ1-1; tentative D call: TRBD1 (5 bases). Germline loops: CDR1 MNHEY, CDR2 SMNVEV (reference sequence). This CDR3 has 14 residues. The ends were cut back, 5 bases at V and 2 bases at J, with 12 bases in the middle. This CDR3 is CASSILGGNTEAFF. Here the CDR3 DNA reads TGTGCCAGCAGTATCCTGGGGGGAAACACTGAAGCTTTCTTT.

The chain links TRBV9 to TRBJ2-7; 9 bases fit TRBD1. The CDR3 consists of 14 residues. With V trimmed by 4 bases and J by 6 bases, 8 bases remained unmatched. The germline V gene encodes CDR1 SGDLS and CDR2 YYNGEE. As DNA, the CDR3 is TGTGCCAGCAGCTCCGGGACAGGGATAGGCGAGCAGTACTTC. Translating it yields CASSSGTGIGEQYF.

J is TRBJ1-4 and V is TRBV4-3; D possibly corresponds to TRBD1 (5 bases). This CDR3 is 16 amino acids long. Germline lookup yields CDR1 LGHNA and CDR2 YSLEER. Trimming shortened V by 4 bases and J by 4 bases, and 16 bases separated the two germline ends. The chain's CDR3 is CASSRGLGTVNEKLFF. For the CDR3, the DNA is TGCGCCAGCAGCCGGGGCCTGGGGACGGTTAATGAAAAACTGTTTTTT.

The chain employs TRBV6-2 or TRBV6-3 and TRBJ2-1, with 15 bases aligning to TRBD2. The CDR3 is 19 amino acids. With V trimmed by 7 bases and J by 0 bases, 10 bases remained unmatched. Germline CDR1 MNHEY, CDR2 SVGEGT. The CDR3 loop is CASNPPGLAGGPSYNEQFF. The CDR3 DNA sequence: TGTGCCAGCAACCCCCCGGGACTAGCGGGAGGTCCCTCCTACAATGAGCAGTTCTTC.

The rearrangement uses TRBV5-1 and TRBJ2-7; weak D call: TRBD2 (6 bases). Germline V gene lookup returns CDR1 SGHRS and CDR2 YFSETQ. Trimming pared 4 bases from V and 3 bases from J, leaving 8 bases between. CDR3 size: 12 residues. The CDR3: CASSGEDYEQYF. CDR3 DNA sequence: TGCGCCAGCAGCGGGGAGGACTACGAGCAGTACTTC.

The genes are TRBV27 and TRBJ2-1, with D perhaps TRBD1 (5 bases). The V end was cut by 3 bases, the J end by 7 bases, with 16 bases between. Germline CDR1 reads MNHEY; CDR2 reads SMNVEV (reference sequence). This CDR3 has 15 amino acids. The CDR3 loop reads CASSLSAGSGNEQFF. The CDR3 DNA reads as TGTGCCAGCAGTTTGTCAGCAGGGTCCGGGAATGAGCAGTTCTTC.

The chain is built from TRBV11-2 and TRBJ1-4; no firm D call. Germline-derived CDR1 and CDR2 are SGHAT and FQNNGV. V was cut by 0 bases and J by 13 bases, with 18 bases left in between. The CDR3 runs 15 residues. DNA of the CDR3: TGTGCCAGCAGCTTAGAAGGAACGTGGGATATAGGACTGTTTTTT. Encoded protein: CASSLEGTWDIGLFF.

V is TRBV13 and J is TRBJ2-7, with D maybe TRBD1 (5 bases). Trimming removed 4 bases from V and 0 bases from J, with 13 bases in between. The CDR3 runs to 15 residues. Germline V gives CDR1 PRHDT, CDR2 FYEKMQ (reference sequence). For the CDR3, the DNA is TGTGCCAGCAGCTCTAGGGGTCTTACCTCCTACGAGCAGTACTTC. Residues: CASSSRGLTSYEQYF.

The chain joins TRBV25-1 to TRBJ1-1; no clear D. The germline V and J ends were trimmed by 2 bases and 7 bases, with 8 bases remaining between them. The CDR3 extends over 12 amino acids. Germline V gives CDR1 MGHDK, CDR2 SYGVNS. The CDR3 sequence: CASSEEGNEAFF. CDR3 nucleotide sequence: TGTGCCAGCAGTGAAGAGGGCAATGAAGCTTTCTTT.

The chain links TRBV20-1 to TRBJ2-7; the D gene is possibly TRBD1 (6 bases). The CDR3 runs 16 residues. In germline, CDR1 is DFQATT, CDR2 SNEGSKA (reference sequence). CDR3 sequence: CSEAPRTESSAYEQYF. In DNA, the CDR3 is TGCAGCGAAGCCCCCCGGACAGAGAGTAGCGCCTACGAGCAGTACTTC.